This T cell receptor (beta chain) was documented in a study of human T cells and chemical hapten exposure. Authors' processing steps: There were a median of around 97,000 TCRs per sample, with a range from roughly 20,000 to 750,000. TCRdb used MiXCR to reprocess the RACE reads, holding one entry per CDR3 protein. The V and J calls and clone size come from TCRdb's table, not from the authors' own analysis. Of approximately 370,000 distinct CDR3 sequences detected, 5.5% appear once; the ten largest clones hold 7% to 10%. Time point in this sample: pre-sensitization, week 0. The treatment here: therapeutic diphenylcyclopropenone sensitization with weekly scalp DPC. The authors' total RNA extraction used unfractionated whole blood. This clonotype was seen a few times. With 4 bases clipped from V and 4 bases from J, the junction kept 6 bases outside the gene matches. This CDR3 has 15 residues. CDR1 and CDR2 (germline): ENHRY, SYGVKD.

This sequence joins TRBV10-3 and TRBJ2-1; 8 bases line up with TRBD2. The source is a woman aged 18-35 years with alopecia areata. Some clones in this sample may be carry-over from other donors' samples. This sample comprised whole blood, obtained in connection with sensitization to the hapten diphenylcyclopropenone (DPC). CDR3 in DNA: TGTGCCATCAGTGGGTTTTCGGGGGGGTACAATGAGCAGTTCTTC. Translating gives CAISGFSGGYNEQFF.